This T cell receptor (beta chain) was captured by sequencing in a study of blood T cell repertoires in COVID-19. On the study more broadly: Samples of COVID-19 (acute and convalescent) were obtained from the United States, Italy and Spain. T cells, B-cell-depleted T cells, or PBMCs supplied cDNA or gDNA.

Original data processing: Using reference gene primer amplification, nucleated cell counts were estimated. TCRdb's copy holds only in-frame clones and misses some; the assay was immunoSEQ multiplex PCR. D and trimming come from the DNA, and the V and J calls and clone size come from that table. The sample contains about 300,000 clones, about 83% of which appear only once. The germline V gene has CDR1 MNHEY and CDR2 SMNVEV (reference sequence). The CDR3 is 14 residues long. Trimming pared 6 bases from V and 7 bases from J, leaving 16 bases between. This clone was seen more than once but under ten times.

The V gene is TRBV27, the J gene TRBJ1-5, with D uncertain. Sequenced input: peripheral blood. The sequence derives from a woman between 50 and 59 years old with acute or convalescent COVID-19. DNA for the CDR3: TGTGCCAGCAGCCCTGGCCAGGTCTTCCAGCCCCAGCATTTT. Translation gives CASSPGQVFQPQHF.